This T cell receptor beta chain stems from a study of T cells in Graves' hyperthyroidism and ophthalmopathy. Findings and caveats of the study: The authors' 13 V-J model separated ophthalmopathy from stable hyperthyroidism. Ophthalmopathy, which appeared later, was predicted by the model a median 6.5 months before onset. Most expanded thyroid clonotypes above 0.001 recurred in blood.

The source material, RNA transcripts, was used to amplify TCR beta CDR3 regions. The HTBI primer set served for first-round RT-PCR of the TCR CDR3. MiXCR was run by TCRdb on the multiplex PCR reads, yielding one entry per CDR3 protein. The sample includes roughly 570,000 distinct CDR3 sequences, approximately 14% seen only once; the top ten take 7.3%. This clonotype came up many times. The antigen is not known. This sequence was found in a woman aged 30 to 39 with Graves' hyperthyroidism. The source material was blood.

CDR3 region: CAWSEEAGELFF. The CDR3 nucleotides read TGTGCCTGGAGTGAAGAAGCCGGGGAGCTGTTTTTT. The V and J genes are TRBV30 and TRBJ2-2; D unclear. V lost 1 base and J 6 bases, leaving 6 bases between the germline ends. This CDR3 has 12 residues. Germline V gene lookup returns CDR1 GTSNPN and CDR2 SVGIG (reference sequence).